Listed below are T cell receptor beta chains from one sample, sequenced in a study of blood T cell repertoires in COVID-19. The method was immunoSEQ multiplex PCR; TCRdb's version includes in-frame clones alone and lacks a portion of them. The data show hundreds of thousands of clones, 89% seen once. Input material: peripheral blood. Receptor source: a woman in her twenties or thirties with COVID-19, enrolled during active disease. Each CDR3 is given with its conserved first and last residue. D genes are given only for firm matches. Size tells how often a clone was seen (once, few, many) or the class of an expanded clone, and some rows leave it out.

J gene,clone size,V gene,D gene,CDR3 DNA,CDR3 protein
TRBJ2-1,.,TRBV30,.,TGTGCCTGGGCACCCAACAAGGGGTTTCCCTCCTACAATGAGCAGTTCTTC,CAWAPNKGFPSYNEQFF
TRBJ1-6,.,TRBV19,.,TGTGCCAGTAGTATTGGGCAGGGACTTCGCTCCTATAATTCACCCCTCCACTTT,CASSIGQGLRSYNSPLHF
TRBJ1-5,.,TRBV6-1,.,TGTGCCAGCAGTGAGAATCCGGGACTTATGAGTCAGCCCCAGCATTTT,CASSENPGLMSQPQHF
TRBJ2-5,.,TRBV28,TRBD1,TGTGCCAGCAGTCGCTTCGGGACAGGGGGTCGGGAGACCCAGTACTTC,CASSRFGTGGRETQYF
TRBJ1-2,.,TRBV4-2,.,TGTGCCAGCAGCCAAGATAGAGCAGGGGAAAGTTACACCTTC,CASSQDRAGESYTF
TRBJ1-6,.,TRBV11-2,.,TGTGCCAGCAGTCCCGGGGAGAATTCACCCCTCCACTTT,CASSPGENSPLHF
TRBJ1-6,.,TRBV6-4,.,TGTGCCAGCAGTGACTCGACCACAGGTTCACCCCTCCACTTT,CASSDSTTGSPLHF
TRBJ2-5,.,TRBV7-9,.,TGTGCCAGCAGCAGCCCTCGCTCCCGTGAGACCCAGTACTTC,CASSSPRSRETQYF
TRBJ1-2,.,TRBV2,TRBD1,TGTGCCAGCAGTGAAGGGACAGGGGATCCCTATGGCTACACCTTC,CASSEGTGDPYGYTF
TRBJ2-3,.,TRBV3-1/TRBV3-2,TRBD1,TGTGCCAGCAGCCAAGTATCGCAGGGGGCTGGAGATACGCAGTATTTT,CASSQVSQGAGDTQYF
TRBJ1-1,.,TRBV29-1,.,TGCAGCGTTGAAGGGAGGGTGACCATAAACACTGAAGCTTTCTTT,CSVEGRVTINTEAFF
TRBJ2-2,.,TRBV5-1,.,TGCGCCAGCAGCATACCGACAGACACCGGGGAGCTGTTTTTT,CASSIPTDTGELFF
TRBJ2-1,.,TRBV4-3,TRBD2,TGCGCCAGCAGCCATACGCCTAGCGGAGAGGAGTCCTACAATGAGCAGTTCTTC,CASSHTPSGEESYNEQFF
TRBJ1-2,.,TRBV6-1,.,TGTGCCAGCAGTGAAGTAGATGGCTACACCTTC,CASSEVDGYTF
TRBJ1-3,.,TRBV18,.,TGTGCCAGCTCACCACCGGCGGGGCCTGGAAACACCATATATTTT,CASSPPAGPGNTIYF
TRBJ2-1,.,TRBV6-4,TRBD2,TGTGCCAGCAGTGGCCTAGCGGGAGTCGGCGATGAGCAGTTCTTC,CASSGLAGVGDEQFF
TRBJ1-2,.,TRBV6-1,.,TGTGCCAGCAGTGAAACGGGACACGGCTATGGCTACACCTTC,CASSETGHGYGYTF
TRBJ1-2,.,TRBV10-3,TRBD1,TGTGCCATCAGTGAGTCGGACAGGGGGAACTATGGCTACACCTTC,CAISESDRGNYGYTF
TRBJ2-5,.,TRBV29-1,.,TGCAGCGTTGAAGAGGGTCATACTAGAGAGGAGACCCAGTACTTC,CSVEEGHTREETQYF
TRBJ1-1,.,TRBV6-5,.,TGTGCCAGCAGTTTTGGCAGGGAAGGCACTGAAGCTTTCTTT,CASSFGREGTEAFF
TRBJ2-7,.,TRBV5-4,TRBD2,TGTGCCAGCAGCGCAAAAGCGGGGGGGCTTAGTGTGCAGTACTTC,CASSAKAGGLSVQYF
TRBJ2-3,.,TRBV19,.,TGTGCCAGTAGCGAGACGCGGGGTCACACAGATACGCAGTATTTT,CASSETRGHTDTQYF
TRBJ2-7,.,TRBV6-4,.,TGTGCCAGCAGTGACTCGATTTCAGGACTCTCCTACGAGCAGTACTTC,CASSDSISGLSYEQYF
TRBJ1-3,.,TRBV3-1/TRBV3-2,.,TGTGCCAGCAGCCAAGTAAGGGGACTCTCTGGAAACACCATATATTTT,CASSQVRGLSGNTIYF
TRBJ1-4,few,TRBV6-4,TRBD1,TGTGCCAGCACCAGGCAGGGGGGATGGGAAAAACTGTTTTTT,CASTRQGGWEKLFF
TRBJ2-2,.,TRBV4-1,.,TGCGCCAGCCGGAACACCGGGGAGCTGTTTTTT,CASRNTGELFF
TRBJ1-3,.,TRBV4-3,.,TGCGCCAGCAGCCAAATAAGTGCGGCGGTCTCTGGAAACACCATATATTTT,CASSQISAAVSGNTIYF
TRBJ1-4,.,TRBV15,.,TGTGCCACCAGTTCCTCCCCTGGGGCCGAAAAACTGTTTTTT,CATSSSPGAEKLFF
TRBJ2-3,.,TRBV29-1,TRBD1,TGCAGCGTTGTGCTCGGGACAGGGCTCACAGATACGCAGTATTTT,CSVVLGTGLTDTQYF
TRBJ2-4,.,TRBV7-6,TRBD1,TGTGCCAGCAGCTCTCAACAGGGGGAGGCTGGAAACATTCAGTACTTC,CASSSQQGEAGNIQYF
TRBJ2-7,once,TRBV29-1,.,TGCAGCGTTTCGTTCCAGGGTTACGAGCAGTACTTC,CSVSFQGYEQYF
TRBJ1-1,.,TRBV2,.,TGTGCCAGCAGCCCAGGCTCGAACACTGAAGCTTTCTTT,CASSPGSNTEAFF
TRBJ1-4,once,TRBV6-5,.,TGTGCCAGCACCGACAGTGCAACTAATGAAAAACTGTTTTTT,CASTDSATNEKLFF
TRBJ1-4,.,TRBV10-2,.,TGCGCCAGCAGTGAGTCCGGGGGGCTATCAGAAAAACTGTTTTTT,CASSESGGLSEKLFF
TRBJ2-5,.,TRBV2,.,TGTGCCAGCAGGTCGGACAGCCAAGAGACCCAGTACTTC,CASRSDSQETQYF
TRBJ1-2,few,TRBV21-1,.,TGTGCCAGCAGCAAAGAAAGGACAGGGGGCGAAGTTGATGGCTACACCTTC,CASSKERTGGEVDGYTF
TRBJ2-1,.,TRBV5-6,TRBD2,TGTGCCAGCAGCCTAAGACTAGCGGGGTCCTACAATGAGCAGTTCTTC,CASSLRLAGSYNEQFF
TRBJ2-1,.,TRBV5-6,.,TGTGCCAGCAGCTTATCTGACTGGAATGAGCAGTTCTTC,CASSLSDWNEQFF
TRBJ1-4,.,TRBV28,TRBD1,TGTGCCAGCAGTCCACCGGGGACAGTGGGAGGTGAAAAACTGTTTTTT,CASSPPGTVGGEKLFF
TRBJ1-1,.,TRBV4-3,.,TGCGCCAGCAGCTTTAATCTCAACACTGAAGCTTTCTTT,CASSFNLNTEAFF
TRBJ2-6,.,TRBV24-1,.,TGTGCCACCAGTGATTTTGACACCTCTGGGGCCAACGTCCTGACTTTC,CATSDFDTSGANVLTF
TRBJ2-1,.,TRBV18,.,TGTGCCAGCTCACCCCCGGACAGCCGAGGATACAATGAGCAGTTCTTC,CASSPPDSRGYNEQFF
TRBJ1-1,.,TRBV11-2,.,TGTGCCAGCAGCCCGGGGGTGGGTTACGCTGAAGCTTTCTTT,CASSPGVGYAEAFF
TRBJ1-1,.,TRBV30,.,TGTGCCTGCTCAACAGGGTATAACACTGAAGCTTTCTTT,CACSTGYNTEAFF
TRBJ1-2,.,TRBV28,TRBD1,TGTGCCAGCAGTATATCCGGGACAGGGGGCTTTGGCTACACCTTC,CASSISGTGGFGYTF
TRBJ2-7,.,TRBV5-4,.,TGTGCCAGCAGCCTCCAGGGGTCCTACGAGCAGTACTTC,CASSLQGSYEQYF
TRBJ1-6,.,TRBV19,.,TGTGCCAGTAGCTATTCGCATGAGCAGGGTCTCACCCTCCACTTT,CASSYSHEQGLTLHF
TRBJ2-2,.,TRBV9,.,TGTGCCAGCAGCGTTTTCGGACATCCGAACACCGGGGAGCTGTTTTTT,CASSVFGHPNTGELFF
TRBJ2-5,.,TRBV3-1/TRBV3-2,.,TGTGCCAGCAGCCAGGACACCCATCAAGAGACCCAGTACTTC,CASSQDTHQETQYF
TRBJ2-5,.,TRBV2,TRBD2,TGTGCCAGGGGGGATCTAGCGGACCCCCGAGAGACCCAGTACTTC,CARGDLADPRETQYF
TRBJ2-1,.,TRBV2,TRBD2,TGTGCCAGCATTAGCGGGGGGGCCTACAATGAGCAGTTCTTC,CASISGGAYNEQFF
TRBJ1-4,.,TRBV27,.,TGTGCCAGCAGCTGGATCAGGTCTTCATACGAAAAACTGTTTTTT,CASSWIRSSYEKLFF